The 23 T cell receptor beta chains below come from one sample, sequenced in a study of cytomegalovirus exposure and HLA in healthy donors. The PCR made use of 60 Vbeta and 13 Jbeta primers. Only in-frame clones appear in the TCRdb table, and some are missing; sequencing was by immunoSEQ multiplex PCR. The repertoire includes roughly 250,000 clones, around 66% of them detected once, and around 2% sits in the top ten. Sample: PBMCs. These receptors were collected from a female donor in good health and CMV-seronegative.

In this sample, this clone turned up once. V gene TRBV19 combines with J gene TRBJ1-2; 7 nucleotides line up with TRBD1. V gave up 1 base and J gave up 5 bases; unmatched junction bases: 4. There are 14 residues in the CDR3. Germline CDR1 LNHDA, CDR2 SQIVND (reference sequence). DNA of the CDR3: TGTGCCAGTAGTATAGGTGGGACAGATTATGGCTACACCTTC. Protein product: CASSIGGTDYGYTF.

DNA for the CDR3: TGCGCCAGCAGCCTTGATCGTGTAGCGGGAGTTTACAATGAGCAGTTCTTC. It codes for CASSLDRVAGVYNEQFF. The chain joins TRBV4-1 to TRBJ2-1, with 9 positions matching TRBD2. Germline V gene lookup returns CDR1 MGHRA and CDR2 YSYEKL. The junction had 11 bases not matched to a gene; V was cut back by 4 bases and J by 4 bases. This CDR3 is built from 17 residues.

This clone has a single count. This sequence joins TRBV27 and TRBJ2-3, with 8 bases matching TRBD2. Germline trimming cut 6 bases from V and 2 bases from J; bases unmatched to any gene: 7. The V gene's germline CDR1 is MNHEY and CDR2 SMNVEV (reference sequence). The CDR3 sequence is 15 residues long. The CDR3 loop reads CASRRRGRPTDTQYF. CDR3 coding DNA: TGTGCCAGCAGGAGGCGCGGGAGGCCCACAGATACGCAGTATTTT.

This clone was observed a handful of times. This chain links TRBV4-1 with TRBJ1-5, with a weak D call TRBD1 (5 bases). Germline-derived CDR1 and CDR2 are MGHRA and YSYEKL. V shed 4 bases and J shed 2 bases, with 12 bases lying between them. CDR3 size: 15 residues. The CDR3 loop reads CASSRNAGGNQPQHF. For the CDR3, the DNA is TGCGCCAGCAGCCGGAATGCGGGGGGCAATCAGCCCCAGCATTTT.

The genes are TRBV7-2 and TRBJ2-1, with 12 bases matching TRBD2. V lost 1 base, J lost 3 bases, and 10 bases stayed unmatched. Looked up from germline, CDR1 is SGHTA and CDR2 is FQGNSA. This CDR3 region has 19 residues. CDR3 sequence: CASSLGPPSGRASYNEQFF. DNA of the CDR3: TGTGCCAGCAGCTTAGGCCCCCCTAGCGGGAGGGCCAGCTACAATGAGCAGTTCTTC. The full variable domain, rest sourced from reference TRBV7-2 and TRBJ2-1, is GAGVSQSPSNKVTEKGKDVELRCDPISGHTALYWYRQSLGQGLEFLIYFQGNSAPDKSGLPSDRFSAERTGGSVSTLTIQRTQQEDSAVYLCASSLGPPSGRASYNEQFFGPGTRLTVL.

The CDR3 DNA sequence: TGTGCCATCAGTGACGCCGAGGCTGGAAACACCATATATTTT. Amino acids: CAISDAEAGNTIYF. The chain employs TRBV10-3 and TRBJ1-3; D ambiguous. V was clipped by 3 bases and J by 2 bases, with 8 bases between them. This CDR3 is built from 14 residues. In germline, CDR1 is ENHRY, CDR2 SYGVKD.

This chain joins TRBV27 and TRBJ1-4; 7 nucleotides line up with TRBD1. V was clipped by 2 bases and J by 7 bases; unmatched bases: 4. The CDR3 contains 14 residues. Per the germline V gene, CDR1 is MNHEY and CDR2 is SMNVEV (reference sequence). The CDR3 loop is CASSLIGQAEKLFF. The CDR3 nucleotides are TGTGCCAGCAGTTTAATCGGACAGGCTGAAAAACTGTTTTTT.

Note on this clone: At one end the junction does not follow the germline gene, possibly because of a read error. CDR3 protein: CASSLGAAVVIF. The CDR3 DNA reads TGTGCCAGCAGCTTAGGGGCAGCCGTCGTCATCTTC. The rearrangement uses TRBV11-3 and TRBJ2-1; D not resolved. CDR3 length equals 12 residues. Germline V lookup: CDR1 SGHNT, CDR2 YENEEA.

V is TRBV5-6 and J is TRBJ2-2, with 9 bases fitting TRBD2. Unmatched junction bases numbered 12, after V lost 7 bases and J lost 5 bases. The length of the CDR3 is 16 residues. Germline V CDR1 and CDR2: SGHDT, YYEEEE. This chain's CDR3 is CASGRLAGFFTGELFF. The CDR3 coding sequence is TGTGCCAGCGGGAGGCTAGCGGGATTTTTTACCGGGGAGCTGTTTTTT.

The chain carries TRBV28 and TRBJ2-1; 11 bases map to TRBD1. The V gene end was trimmed by 6 bases and the J gene end by 5 bases; junction bases not matched to a gene: 6. Germline V gene lookup returns CDR1 MDHEN and CDR2 SYDVKM. The CDR3 has 15 residues. DNA for the CDR3: TGTGCCAGCAGCGCCGGGACAGGGGGTAACAATGAGCAGTTCTTC. The encoded protein is CASSAGTGGNNEQFF.

This clone was seen only a few times. The V call is TRBV9, the J call TRBJ2-1, with 10 bases identical to TRBD2. Germline lookup yields CDR1 SGDLS and CDR2 YYNGEE. J was trimmed by 8 bases and V by 0 bases; bases with no gene match: 8. The CDR3 has 16 residues. CDR3 DNA sequence: TGTGCCAGCAGCGTAGGGGCTAGCGGGAGCAAGGATGAGCAGTTCTTC. Protein sequence: CASSVGASGSKDEQFF.

V and J are TRBV18 and TRBJ2-7, with D tentatively TRBD1 (6 bases). The CDR3 has 13 residues. CDR1 and CDR2 from the germline V gene are KGHSH and LQKENI. Trimming pared 4 bases from V and 5 bases from J, leaving 12 bases between. For the CDR3, the DNA is TGTGCCAGCTCACTGCCCGGGACACACGAGCAGTACTTC. Translating gives CASSLPGTHEQYF. Combining the CDR3 with reference TRBV18 and TRBJ2-7 gives the whole variable domain NAGVMQNPRHLVRRRGQEARLRCSPMKGHSHVYWYRQLPEEGLKFMVYLQKENIIDESGMPKERFSAEFPKEGPSILRIQQVVRGDSAAYFCASSLPGTHEQYFGPGTRLTVT.

This rearrangement joins TRBV6-1 to TRBJ2-1; TRBD2 might be the D (5 bases). Trimming pared 4 bases from V and 4 bases from J, leaving 17 bases between. The CDR3 length is 16 residues. Germline V gives CDR1 MNHNS, CDR2 SASEGT. The CDR3 protein is CASSGNGIQWYNEQFF. For the CDR3, the DNA is TGTGCCAGCAGTGGAAACGGGATTCAGTGGTACAATGAGCAGTTCTTC.

The chain couples TRBV27 to TRBJ2-7; 12 bases are shared with TRBD2. Germline CDR1 MNHEY, CDR2 SMNVEV (reference sequence). Trimming at V came to 5 bases and at J to 3 bases, leaving 8 bases not matched to a gene. The CDR3 covers 16 residues. DNA for the CDR3: TGTGCCAGCAGTATACGGACTAGCGGGACGATCTACGAGCAGTACTTC. Translated: CASSIRTSGTIYEQYF.

This clone was counted only a few times. The rearrangement links TRBV7-2 to TRBJ1-2; 8 nucleotides agree with TRBD1. The germline gives CDR1 SGHTA, CDR2 FQGNSA. The CDR3 is made up of 13 amino acids. Germline trimming cut 6 bases from V and 3 bases from J; bases unmatched to any gene: 3. The CDR3 loop reads CASSLDRDYGYTF. CDR3 DNA: TGTGCCAGCAGTTTGGACAGGGACTATGGCTACACCTTC.

This chain connects TRBV2 to TRBJ2-5; TRBD1 matches at 9 bases. The CDR3 runs to 14 residues. After removal of 8 bases from V and 0 bases from J, the junction contained 4 bases not matched to a gene. Germline CDR1 is SNHLY and CDR2 is FYNNEI. The CDR3 DNA reads TGTGCCAGCGCAGGACAGGGGAACCAAGAGACCCAGTACTTC. This codes for CASAGQGNQETQYF.

The chain carries TRBV29-1 and TRBJ2-1; D may be TRBD2 (5 bases). V was shortened by 3 bases and J by 3 bases, with 9 bases between the two germline ends. The CDR3 covers 13 residues. CDR1 and CDR2 from the germline V gene are SQVTM and ANQGSEA. CDR3 coding DNA: TGCAGCGTTGAGTTACTAGACTACAATGAGCAGTTCTTC. It specifies CSVELLDYNEQFF.

V gene TRBV13 combines with J gene TRBJ2-3; weak D call: TRBD2 (7 bases). The CDR3 totals 17 residues. Germline V lookup: CDR1 PRHDT, CDR2 FYEKMQ (reference sequence). Trimming pared 5 bases from V and 5 bases from J, leaving 23 bases between. The CDR3 loop reads CASSLEGGTPAIDTQYF. CDR3 DNA: TGTGCCAGCAGCCTAGAGGGGGGGACTCCTGCGATAGATACGCAGTATTTT.

This clone was detected once. The junction shows a germline mismatch at one end, possibly a read error. This rearrangement joins TRBV7-9 to TRBJ1-1; 10 bases are shared with TRBD1. The CDR3 has 16 amino acids. Looked up from germline, CDR1 is SEHNR and CDR2 is FQNEAQ (reference sequence). The DNA of the CDR3 is TGTTCCAGCAGCTCGATCCGGACAGGGGGGAACACTGAAGCTTTCTTT. Residues: CSSSSIRTGGNTEAFF.

This chain connects TRBV25-1 to TRBJ1-2, with 9 bases aligning to TRBD1. V trimming: 9 bases; J trimming: 6 bases; junction bases outside the gene matches: 5. The CDR3 spans 12 residues. Germline loops: CDR1 MGHDK, CDR2 SYGVNS. The CDR3 nucleotides read TGTGCCAGTTTGGGACAGGGTAATGGCTACACCTTC. Protein product: CASLGQGNGYTF.

The rearrangement uses TRBV27 and TRBJ1-1, with TRBD1 identical over 7 bases. V trimming: 7 bases; J trimming: 4 bases; junction bases outside the gene matches: 9. The CDR3 sequence is 14 residues long. Germline CDR1 and CDR2: MNHEY and SMNVEV (reference sequence). The CDR3 DNA reads TGTGCCAGCATTAAGGCAGGGGGAGGCACTGAAGCTTTCTTT. It translates to CASIKAGGGTEAFF.

For this clone: One end of the junction fails to match germline, which may point to a read error. The same CDR3 also results from other DNA sequences found in this sample. The chain has TRBV7-2 and TRBJ2-7, with D perhaps TRBD2 (5 bases). This CDR3 has 18 amino acids. Germline V gene sequence: CDR1 SGHTA, CDR2 FQGNSA. The CDR3 region is CASSLNFVSGTYSYEQYF. The CDR3 DNA is TGTGCCAGCAGCTTAAATTTCGTAAGCGGAACCTACTCCTACGAACAGTACTTC.

V gene TRBV5-1 combines with J gene TRBJ2-3; TRBD1 agrees at 8 bases. This CDR3 comprises 14 residues. J was trimmed by 4 bases and V by 1 base; bases with no gene match: 2. The germline V gene encodes CDR1 SGHRS and CDR2 YFSETQ. CDR3 coding DNA: TGCGCCAGCAGCTTGTCAGGGGGCCCAGATACGCAGTATTTT. This translates into CASSLSGGPDTQYF.